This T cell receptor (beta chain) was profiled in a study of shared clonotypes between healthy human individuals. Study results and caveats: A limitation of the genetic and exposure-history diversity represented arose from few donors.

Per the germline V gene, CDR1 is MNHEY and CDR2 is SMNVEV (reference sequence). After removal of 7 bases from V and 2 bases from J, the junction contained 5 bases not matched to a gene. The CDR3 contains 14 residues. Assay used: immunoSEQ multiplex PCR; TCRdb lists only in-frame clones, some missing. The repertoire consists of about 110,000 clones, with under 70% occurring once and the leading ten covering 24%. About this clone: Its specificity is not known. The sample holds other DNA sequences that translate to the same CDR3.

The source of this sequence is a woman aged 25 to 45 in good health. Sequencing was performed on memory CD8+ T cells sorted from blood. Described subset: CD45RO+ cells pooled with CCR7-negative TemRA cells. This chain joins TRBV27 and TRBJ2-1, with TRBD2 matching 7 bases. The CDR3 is CASTSGGTYNEQFF. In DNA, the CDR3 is TGTGCCAGCACTTCCGGGGGGACCTACAATGAGCAGTTCTTC.